The T cell receptor (beta chain) described here comes from a study of CDR3 diversity in severe acne. V was shortened by 3 bases and J by 4 bases, with 16 bases between the two germline ends. This CDR3 spans 15 amino acids. Germline V CDR1 and CDR2: PRHDT, FYEKMQ (reference sequence). TCRdb fed the PCR reads into MiXCR, producing one record per CDR3 protein. Among about 98,000 distinct CDR3 sequences, roughly half were seen once, and the ten largest hold under 15%. This clonotype was seen ten or more times. This receptor was identified in a male donor with acne. This chain joins TRBV13 and TRBJ2-7; possible D gene TRBD2, 5 bases. The material sequenced was blood. The CDR3 protein is CASSFSTTLSYEQYF. The CDR3 DNA reads as TGTGCCAGCAGCTTTTCGACTACTTTATCTTACGAGCAGTACTTC.